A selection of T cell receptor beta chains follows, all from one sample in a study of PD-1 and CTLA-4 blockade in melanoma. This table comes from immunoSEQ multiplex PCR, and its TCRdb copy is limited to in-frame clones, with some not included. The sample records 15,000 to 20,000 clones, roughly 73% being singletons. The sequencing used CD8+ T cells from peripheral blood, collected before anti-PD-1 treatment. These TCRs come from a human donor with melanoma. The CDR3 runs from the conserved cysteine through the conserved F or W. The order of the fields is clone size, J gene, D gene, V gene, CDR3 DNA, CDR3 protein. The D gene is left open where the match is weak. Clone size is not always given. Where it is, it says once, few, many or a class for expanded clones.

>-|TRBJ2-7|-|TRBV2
TGTGCCAGCATGGACCTTACAGGGGCGGGATACGAGCAGTACTTC
CASMDLTGAGYEQYF
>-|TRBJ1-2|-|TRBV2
TGTGCCAGCAGAGTACAGGGCAGCCTCTATGGCTACACCTTC
CASRVQGSLYGYTF
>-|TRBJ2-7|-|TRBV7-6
TGTGCCAGCAGCCCCACCACTCGCGCTACCGAGCAGTACTTC
CASSPTTRATEQYF
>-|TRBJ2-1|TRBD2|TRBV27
TGTGCCAGCAGTTCCGTCCAACTAGCGGGCGTCCAGGATGAGCAGTTCTTC
CASSSVQLAGVQDEQFF
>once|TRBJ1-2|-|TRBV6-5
TGTGCCAGCAGTTACACGGCGAACGGGTCAGGCGGTGGCTACACCTTC
CASSYTANGSGGGYTF
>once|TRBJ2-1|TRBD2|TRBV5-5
TGTGCCAGCAGCTTTGGGACTAGCAACCATGAGCAGTTCTTC
CASSFGTSNHEQFF
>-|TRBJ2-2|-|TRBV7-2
TGTGCCAGCAGCTTAAAGCGATGGGTAACCGGGGAGCTGTTTTTT
CASSLKRWVTGELFF
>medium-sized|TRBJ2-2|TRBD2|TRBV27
TGTGCCAGCAGTGTAACTCTAGCGGGAGGGCCCGGGGAGCTGTTTTTT
CASSVTLAGGPGELFF
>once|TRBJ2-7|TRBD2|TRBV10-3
TGTGCCATCAGTGACCTAGCGGGGGACTACGAGCAGTACTTC
CAISDLAGDYEQYF
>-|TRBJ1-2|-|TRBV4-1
TGCGCCAGCAGCCAGGGACGGGCTAACTATGGCTACACCTTC
CASSQGRANYGYTF
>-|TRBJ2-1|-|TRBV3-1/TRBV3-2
TGTGCCAGCAGCCAGCCCGGGGGTCGCTACAATGAGCAGTTCTTC
CASSQPGGRYNEQFF
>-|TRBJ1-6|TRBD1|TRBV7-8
TGTGCCAGCAGCTTAGCGGAGACAGGGGGTTATAGCTCACCCCTCCACTTT
CASSLAETGGYSSPLHF
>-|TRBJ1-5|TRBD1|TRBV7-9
TGTGCCAGCAGCGCCCCGGGACAGGGGGCCGGGCAGCCCCAGCATTTT
CASSAPGQGAGQPQHF
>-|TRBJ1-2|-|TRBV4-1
TGCGCCAGCAGCCAAGTGGGGGGCTATGGCTACACCTTC
CASSQVGGYGYTF
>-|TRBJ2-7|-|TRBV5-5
TGTGCCAGCACCCAAAAACAGGGCTCCTACGAGCAGTACTTC
CASTQKQGSYEQYF
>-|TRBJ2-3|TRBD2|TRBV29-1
TGCAGCGTCGTCCCCTGGCGGGAGAGCACAGATACGCAGTATTTT
CSVVPWRESTDTQYF
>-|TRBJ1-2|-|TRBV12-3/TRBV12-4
TGTGCCAGCAGTTTTGGAGGGTTAGATGGCTACACCTTC
CASSFGGLDGYTF
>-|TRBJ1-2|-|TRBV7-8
TGTGCCAGCAGCTCGGGCCCGGGACGGTCGGGGCTTAACTATGGCTACACCTTC
CASSSGPGRSGLNYGYTF
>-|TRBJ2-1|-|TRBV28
TGTGCCAGCAGGGTTCTACCCTACAATGAGCAGTTCTTC
CASRVLPYNEQFF
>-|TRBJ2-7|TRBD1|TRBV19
TGTGCCAGTCATGACAGGGGGCGATACTACGAGCAGTACTTC
CASHDRGRYYEQYF
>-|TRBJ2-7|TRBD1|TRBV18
TGTGCCAGCTCACAGGGGGCCGCGGGTTACGAGCAGTACTTC
CASSQGAAGYEQYF
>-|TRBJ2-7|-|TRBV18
TGTGCCAGCTCACCCCCTGGCCAGGGAGGCTACGAGCAGTACTTC
CASSPPGQGGYEQYF
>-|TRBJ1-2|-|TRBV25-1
TGTGCCAGCAGTGAATTTACGGATGTGGAGATCTATGGCTACACCTTC
CASSEFTDVEIYGYTF
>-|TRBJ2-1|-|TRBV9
TGTGCCAGCAGCGTAGTAGAAAGTAATGAGCAGTTCTTC
CASSVVESNEQFF
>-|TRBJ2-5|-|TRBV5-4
TGTGCCAGCAGACCAGACAGCGGTCCCCCTTACTTC
CASRPDSGPPYF
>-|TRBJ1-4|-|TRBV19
TGTGCCAGTAGTATAGGAAAGAACACTAATGAAAAACTGTTTTTT
CASSIGKNTNEKLFF
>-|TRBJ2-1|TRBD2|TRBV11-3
TGTGCCAGCAGCTCGCGCGAGCGGGGGGGGAACAATGAGCAGTTCTTC
CASSSRERGGNNEQFF
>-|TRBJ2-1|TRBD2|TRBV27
TGTGCCAGCAACCTAGCGGGATCGTACAATGAGCAGTTCTTC
CASNLAGSYNEQFF
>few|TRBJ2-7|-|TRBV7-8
TGTGCCAGCAGCTTATATTCTGTCAGATCCTACGAGCAGTACTTC
CASSLYSVRSYEQYF
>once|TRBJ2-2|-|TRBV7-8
TGTGCCAGCAGCTTACTTCTCAGGGGCGGAACCGGGGAGCTGTTTTTT
CASSLLLRGGTGELFF
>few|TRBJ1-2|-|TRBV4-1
TGCGCCAGCAGCCAAGTGGGAGGGAACTATGGCTACACCTTC
CASSQVGGNYGYTF
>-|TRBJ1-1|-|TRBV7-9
TGTGCCAGCAGCTTAGAGAACACTGAAGCTTTCTTT
CASSLENTEAFF
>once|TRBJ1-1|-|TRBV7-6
TGTGCCAGCAGCCCTAGACAGGCAATGAACACTGAAGCTTTCTTT
CASSPRQAMNTEAFF
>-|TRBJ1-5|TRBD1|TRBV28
TGTGCCGCCGACAGGGAGGAGGAATACCAGCCCCAGCATTTT
CAADREEEYQPQHF
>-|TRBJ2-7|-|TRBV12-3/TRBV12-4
TGTGCCAGCAGGGATGGCCCCTACGAGCAGTACTTC
CASRDGPYEQYF
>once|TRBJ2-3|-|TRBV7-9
TGTGCCAGCAGCTTCCCGGGGTCCTATACGCAGTATTTT
CASSFPGSYTQYF
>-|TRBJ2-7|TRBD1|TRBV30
TGTGCCGGGGGACCGGGACAGGGTTTCGAGCAGTACTTC
CAGGPGQGFEQYF
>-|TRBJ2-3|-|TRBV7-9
TGTGCCACCTGCCGACAGGTCACAGATACGCAGTATTTT
CATCRQVTDTQYF
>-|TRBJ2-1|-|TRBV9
TGTGCCAGCAGCGCCCAGATCGGGTCCTACAATGAGCAGTTCTTC
CASSAQIGSYNEQFF
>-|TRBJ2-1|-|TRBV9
TGTGCCAGCAGCGTAGGTTTTGGCCCGAGCTCCTACAATGAGCAGTTCTTC
CASSVGFGPSSYNEQFF
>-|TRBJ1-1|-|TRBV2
TGTGCCAGCAGTGAAGACGGGGGCCGTGGGGTCGCTGAAGCTTTCTTT
CASSEDGGRGVAEAFF